The TCR beta chain under discussion was sequenced for a study of tumor-infiltrating lymphocytes in oesophageal squamous cell carcinoma (TCRdb year 2016). The germline V end is reduced by 4 bases and the J end by 12 bases; junction bases left unmatched: 6. In the germline V gene, CDR1 corresponds to SGHTA and CDR2 to FQGNSA. The CDR3 starts with the cysteine, ends with the phenylalanine, and has 14 residues. Only the CDR3 part of the read is kept: 42 bases, read in frame from the first base. In its sample, this clonotype comes out as medium-sized (0.01 to 0.1%). This clone's antigen is unknown. No base-level quality is on record; no much larger clone is a single base apart. The library was prepared using PCR. For sequencing, an Illumina HiSeq 2000 was employed. The public reads were run again by TCRdb, first through fastp at Q25 and then through MiXCR, and only productive beta chains were kept. Every CDR3 protein is listed once, alongside the most common genes and DNA of its rows. The sample yields about 17,000 distinct CDR3 sequences; approximately 47% were counted once. Around 41% of the sample is in the top ten clones.

Input material: normal esophageal tissue next to the tumor. The chain is encoded by TRBV7-2 joined to TRBJ2-1; 13 central bases correspond to TRBD2. This TCR was sampled from a female donor with esophageal squamous cell carcinoma. CDR3 region: CASSSLAGGSGQFF. DNA sequence: TGTGCCAGCAGCTCACTAGCGGGAGGGTCTGGGCAGTTCTTC.